These 26 T cell receptor beta chains were sequenced from one sample in a study of tumor-infiltrating lymphocytes in primary liver carcinoma. Taking roughly 20-32 mg of unsorted bulk tissue, the authors co-extracted RNA and DNA. Total RNA amounting to around 530 ng was the source from which TCR beta cDNA was made with a constant-region primer. The TCR beta library was amplified through three nested multiplex PCR rounds in a modified ARM-PCR procedure. Forward primers for TRBV1-TRBV30 and a C-beta reverse primer served the first two PCR rounds, at roughly 10 cycles each. Each CDR3 protein gets one entry after TCRdb re-called the multiplex PCR reads with MiXCR. Of 95,000 to 100,000 distinct CDR3 sequences detected, about two thirds appear once; the ten largest clones hold 9% to 15%. Sequenced material: liver tumor tissue from sampling region 2. Subset: tumor region T2, inferior pole. Receptor source: a woman aged 55-69 years with primary liver carcinoma and hepatitis B virus infection.

As regards this clonotype: It may be a read error: a sequence one base away is much more abundant. J is TRBJ2-2 and V is TRBV5-1; D not resolved. This CDR3 comprises 13 residues. Germline lookup yields CDR1 SGHRS and CDR2 YFSETQ. The CDR3 loop is CASSSPKTGELFF. CDR3 nucleotides: TGCGCCAGCAGCTCCCCGAAAACCGGGGAGCTGTTTTTT.

This clonotype appeared a single time. A much more abundant neighbour one base away suggests this may be a read error. The CDR3 ends on some other residue instead of the conserved phenylalanine or tryptophan, so this is likely a read error. This chain connects TRBV5-1 to TRBJ2-5; D call uncertain. V shed 0 bases and J shed 5 bases, with 2 bases lying between them. Looked up from germline, CDR1 is SGHRS and CDR2 is YFSETQ. The CDR3 is 11 amino acids. The DNA for the CDR3 is TGCGCCAGCAGCTTGGATGAGACCCAGTACATC. It encodes CASSLDETQYI.

This clonotype occurred a few times. V gene TRBV10-2 combines with J gene TRBJ2-7; no clear D. V was cut by 7 bases and J by 5 bases, with 12 bases left in between. The CDR3 covers 12 residues. Germline V gene lookup returns CDR1 WSHSY and CDR2 SAAADI. The CDR3 region has the DNA TGCGCCAGCAATCTCGGTTTCCACGAGCAGTACTTC. It translates to CASNLGFHEQYF.

Notes on this clonotype: One end of the junction is discordant with germline, which a read error may explain. The V and J genes are TRBV4-2 and TRBJ2-3, with 7 positions matching TRBD2. Germline assignment: CDR1 LGHNA and CDR2 YNFKEQ. The CDR3 totals 16 residues. CDR3 region: CATSQDRGSGTDTQYF. The CDR3 nucleotides read TGTGCCACCAGCCAAGATCGAGGTAGCGGGACAGATACGCAGTATTTT.

Remarks on this clonotype: The junction differs from germline at one of its ends, possibly a read error. The chain employs TRBV6-5 and TRBJ2-1, with 10 bases aligning to TRBD2. The CDR3 has 18 residues. Germline V gene lookup returns CDR1 MNHEY and CDR2 SVGAGI. CDR3 amino acids: CAISYSGASGSKVNDQFF. The CDR3 region has the DNA TGTGCCATCAGTTACTCAGGGGCTAGCGGGAGTAAGGTCAATGACCAGTTCTTC.

With respect to this clonotype: This may arise from a read error, as a much more abundant clone is one base away. DNA of the CDR3: TGCGCCAGCAGCTGGACGGTCTCCTACGAGCAGTACTTC. It translates to CASSWTVSYEQYF. V usage is TRBV5-1 and J usage is TRBJ2-7; D is unresolved. The CDR3 is made up of 13 amino acids. Germline-derived CDR1 and CDR2 are SGHRS and YFSETQ. With 3 bases removed from V and 0 bases from J, the gap between germline ends came to 7 bases.

This clonotype was seen repeatedly, ten times or more. In nucleotides, the CDR3 is TGTGCCAGCAGCCAAGAGACTAGCGGGGCCACAGATACGCAGTATTTT. This sequence encodes CASSQETSGATDTQYF. This chain connects TRBV4-2 to TRBJ2-3; 11 positions match TRBD2. The V gene end was trimmed by 0 bases and the J gene end by 2 bases; junction bases not matched to a gene: 1. The V gene's germline CDR1 is LGHNA and CDR2 YNFKEQ. The CDR3 loop spans 16 amino acids.

About this clonotype: The DNA is omitted, as the CDR3 cannot be located on it reliably, and the CDR3 follows TCRdb's listing. CDR3 loop: CSSNPGYGCTF. This rearrangement joins TRBV11-2 to TRBJ1-2; the table's TRBD1 call for D was not verified on the DNA. Germline CDR1 and CDR2: SGHAT and FQNNGV. Ends included, the CDR3 has 11 residues.

This chain joins TRBV6-1 and TRBJ1-2, with TRBD1 identical over 10 bases. Germline V CDR1 and CDR2: MNHNS, SASEGT. This CDR3 spans 15 amino acids. V lost 11 bases, J lost 7 bases, and 16 bases stayed unmatched. The CDR3 spells CAVKDRGTVDFGYTF. CDR3 nucleotides: TGTGCCGTAAAGGACAGGGGGACGGTTGACTTTGGCTACACCTTC.

This clonotype has a single count. In this CDR3 the conserved last residue, phenylalanine or tryptophan, is missing, so a read error is likely. The CDR3 bases are TGTGTCAGCAGTTTAGGTACCGGGACTAGCGGGACGGCGGCGAACAATGAGCAGTTCATC. Protein: CVSSLGTGTSGTAANNEQFI. The chain carries TRBV11-2 and TRBJ2-1, with 13 bases lining up with TRBD2. This CDR3 has 20 residues. Germline assignment: CDR1 SGHAT and CDR2 FQNNGV.

This clonotype has a handful of counts. Since a much larger clone is just one base distant, this may be a read error. This chain links TRBV12-3 or TRBV12-4 with TRBJ2-7; the D is unclear. The CDR3 sequence is 14 residues long. The CDR3 loop is CASSLVAGSCEQYF. Written as DNA, the CDR3 is TGTGCCAGCAGTTTAGTGGCCGGATCCTGCGAGCAGTACTTC.

The chain combines TRBV11-1 with TRBJ2-3; perhaps TRBD1 as D (7 bases). V gave up 3 bases and J gave up 5 bases, with 12 bases separating them. The CDR3 totals 14 residues. Looked up from germline, CDR1 is SGHAT and CDR2 is FQDESV (reference sequence). The chain's CDR3 is CASSFGQGGDTQYF. In nucleotides, the CDR3 is TGTGCCAGCAGCTTTGGGCAGGGGGGAGATACGCAGTATTTT. Full variable domain (remainder filled in from reference TRBV11-1 and TRBJ2-3): EAEVAQSPRYKITEKSQAVAFWCDPISGHATLYWYRQILGQGPELLVQFQDESVVDDSQLPKDRFSAERLKGVDSTLKIQPAELGDSAMYLCASSFGQGGDTQYFGPGTRLTVL.

This clonotype turned up a few times. This chain connects TRBV11-2 to TRBJ2-1, with D perhaps matching TRBD2 (6 bases). This CDR3 contains 11 residues. V lost 5 bases to trimming and J lost 15 bases, with 14 bases between them. Germline V gene sequence: CDR1 SGHAT, CDR2 FQNNGV. CDR3 amino acids: CASSAGLRGFF. The DNA of the CDR3 is TGTGCCAGCAGCGCGGGACTTCGGGGGTTCTTC.

This clonotype occurred a few times. A read error is possible here, since a much larger clone lies one base away. The chain carries TRBV6-1 and TRBJ1-5; D possibly corresponds to TRBD1 (6 bases). The germline gives CDR1 MNHNS, CDR2 SASEGT. This CDR3 has 15 amino acids. The V end was cut by 4 bases, the J end by 6 bases, with 16 bases between. This CDR3 reads CASSARPKGGQPQHF. CDR3 DNA: TGTGCCAGCAGTGCGCGGCCCAAGGGGGGTCAGCCCCAGCATTTT.

This clonotype appeared a few times. A much bigger clone sits one base away, suggesting this may be a read error. The V and J genes are TRBV29-1 and TRBJ2-6; D uncertain. The CDR3 covers 14 residues. Per germline, CDR1 SQVTM and CDR2 ANQGSEA. Trimming left V 4 bases short and J 1 base short, with 8 bases between. As DNA, the CDR3 is TGCAGCGTTGTCTGGGATTCTGGGGCCAACGTCCTGACTTTC. Its protein product is CSVVWDSGANVLTF.

The chain links TRBV28 to TRBJ2-7; D tentatively reads TRBD1 or TRBD2 (6 bases each). Germline V gene sequence: CDR1 MDHEN, CDR2 SYDVKM. The CDR3 runs to 15 residues. The V end was cut by 6 bases, the J end by 3 bases, with 18 bases between. This CDR3 is CASRPFTGRFYEQYF. CDR3 in DNA: TGTGCCAGCAGACCATTCACAGGGAGGTTCTACGAGCAGTACTTC.

A note on this clonotype: Given a much more abundant clone one base away, this may be a read error. The chain has TRBV28 and TRBJ1-6; possibly TRBD1 for D (5 bases). The CDR3 consists of 15 residues. V was shortened by 7 bases and J by 7 bases, with 17 bases between the two germline ends. Germline V gene sequence: CDR1 MDHEN, CDR2 SYDVKM. For the CDR3, the DNA is TGTGCCAGCACCATTCTTTCAGGGCGCAATTCACCCCTCCACTTT. It is translated as CASTILSGRNSPLHF.

The genes are TRBV11-2 and TRBJ2-2, with D perhaps TRBD1 or TRBD2 (6 bases each). Germline V lookup: CDR1 SGHAT, CDR2 FQNNGV. This CDR3 comprises 19 residues. Here the CDR3 DNA reads TGTGTCAACAGCTTTTATGGGGCGGGTGGGGGGCGCAACACCGGGGAGCTGTTTTTT. Protein sequence: CVNSFYGAGGGRNTGELFF.

This chain connects TRBV10-3 to TRBJ2-3, with 7 nucleotides matching TRBD2. CDR3 size: 17 residues. J lost 4 bases, V lost 7 bases, and 17 bases had no gene match. Per the germline V gene, CDR1 is ENHRY and CDR2 is SYGVKD. This CDR3 reads CAINGIVGGPRADTQYF. DNA of the CDR3: TGTGCCATCAACGGGATAGTGGGAGGGCCCCGCGCAGATACGCAGTATTTT.

V is TRBV29-1 and J is TRBJ2-3; D remains unclear. The germline V gene encodes CDR1 SQVTM and CDR2 ANQGSEA. Between the trimmed V and J ends, which lost 4 bases and 4 bases, there was a span of 24 bases. The CDR3 sequence is 17 residues long. The CDR3 coding sequence is TGCAGCGTTGGACAAACCCCGGACGGAAGCCATGCAGATACGCAGTATTTT. Its translation: CSVGQTPDGSHADTQYF.

As concerns this clonotype: This sequence may be a read error, since a much larger clone differs from it by one base. This CDR3 is CASSFNRVGCNEQFF. CDR3 in DNA: TGTGCCAGCAGCTTTAACAGGGTGGGCTGCAATGAGCAGTTCTTC. The gene calls are TRBV5-5 and TRBJ2-1; maybe TRBD1 (6 bases). The CDR3 has 15 residues. From germline, CDR1 is SGHKS and CDR2 YYEKEE (reference sequence). V was cut by 2 bases and J by 6 bases, with 15 bases left in between.

In its sample, this clonotype ranks as medium-sized (0.01 to 0.1%). The chain joins TRBV11-1 to TRBJ2-3; 11 bases line up with TRBD2. Germline lookup yields CDR1 SGHAT and CDR2 FQDESV (reference sequence). This CDR3 region has 19 residues. The V segment lost 2 bases and the J segment 3 bases; nucleotides outside the gene matches: 13. CDR3 residues: CASSLRVPTSGRATDTQYF. CDR3 nucleotide sequence: TGTGCCAGCAGCTTAAGGGTCCCTACTAGCGGGAGAGCGACAGATACGCAGTATTTT.

This chain joins TRBV28 and TRBJ1-1; maybe TRBD1 (6 bases). The CDR3 has 12 amino acids. The V end lost 6 bases, the J end lost 10 bases, and 15 bases lay between the germline ends. The germline gives CDR1 MDHEN, CDR2 SYDVKM. CDR3 sequence: CASSHRVSGAFF. DNA of the CDR3: TGTGCCAGCAGCCACAGGGTTTCTGGAGCTTTCTTT.

This clonotype has at least ten counts. V gene TRBV7-8 combines with J gene TRBJ1-3; D gene uncertain. The CDR3 has 15 residues. The V and J ends lost 4 bases and 4 bases respectively, with 14 bases between them. CDR1 SGHVS and CDR2 FQNEAQ come from the germline V gene. CDR3 in DNA: TGTGCCAGCAGCTCCACCACAAGTCAGGGAAACACCATATATTTT. Translating gives CASSSTTSQGNTIYF.

This clonotype is a singleton in its sample. The chain employs TRBV12-3 or TRBV12-4 and TRBJ1-2; D gene ambiguous. V lost 5 bases, J lost 8 bases, and 12 bases lay in between. CDR3 length: 12 residues. CDR3 sequence: CASSIELGGYTF. As DNA, the CDR3 is TGTGCCAGCAGTATAGAGTTAGGCGGCTACACCTTC.

This clonotype was found a few times. This may stem from a read error, because a much larger clone lies one nucleotide away. The chain recombines TRBV7-8 with TRBJ2-5; D gene unclear. The CDR3 totals 14 residues. Germline CDR1 and CDR2: SGHVS and FQNEAQ. V dropped 2 bases and J dropped 5 bases, with 12 bases sitting between them. CDR3 region: CASSLSLRVETQYF. In DNA form, the CDR3 reads TGTGCCAGCAGCTTATCCCTCCGAGTGGAGACCCAGTACTTC.